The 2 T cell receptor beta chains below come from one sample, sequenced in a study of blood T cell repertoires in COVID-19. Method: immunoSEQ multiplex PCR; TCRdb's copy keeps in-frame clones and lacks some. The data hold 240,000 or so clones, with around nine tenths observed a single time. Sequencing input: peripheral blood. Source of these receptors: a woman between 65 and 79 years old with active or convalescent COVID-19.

The CDR3 coding sequence is TGTGCCAGCTCACCAGCCGGACAGGGTGGGAACATTCAGTACTTC. Amino acid sequence: CASSPAGQGGNIQYF. The gene calls are TRBV18 and TRBJ2-4, with 8 positions matching TRBD1. The V gene's germline CDR1 is KGHSH and CDR2 LQKENI. V trimming: 2 bases; J trimming: 7 bases; junction bases outside the gene matches: 7. The CDR3 sequence is 15 residues long.

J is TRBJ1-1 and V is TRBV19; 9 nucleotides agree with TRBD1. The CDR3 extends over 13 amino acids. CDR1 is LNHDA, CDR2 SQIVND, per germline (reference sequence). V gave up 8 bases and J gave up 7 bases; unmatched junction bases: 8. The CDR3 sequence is CASGGDRANEAFF. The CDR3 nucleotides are TGTGCCAGTGGGGGGGACAGGGCAAATGAAGCTTTCTTT.